The following is a TCR beta chain sequence with its context. Its antigen is undetermined. These data come from a study of T cell responses to AZD1222 COVID-19 vaccine. About the study: Pooled together were second doses at about 4 or about 12 weeks. Whole-study findings and limits: Baseline serostatus was positive in only five to seven AZD1222 recipients. Sampling that yielded the repertoires occurred only after the peak T cell response.

The CDR3 consists of 13 residues. Per the germline V gene, CDR1 is SGDLS and CDR2 is YYNGEE. The junction had 5 bases not matched to a gene; V was cut back by 0 bases and J by 12 bases. Data came from immunoSEQ multiplex PCR; TCRdb stores just in-frame clones and leaves some out. The sample includes about 140,000 clones, 80% to 95% of them seen just once. This specimen was peripheral blood, taken on day 0 of AZD1222 vaccination. The clonotype comes from an adult in good health. V is TRBV9 and J is TRBJ2-1; 8 bases are a match to TRBD2. The CDR3 DNA is TGTGCCAGCAGCGTAGCTAGCGGGTCGGGGCAGTTCTTC. It translates to CASSVASGSGQFF.